A selection of T cell receptor beta chains follows, all from one sample in a study of technical replicates of blood from several donors. Profiling relied on immunoSEQ multiplex PCR, and the TCRdb table lists in-frame clones only, not all of them. The data hold tens of thousands of clones, with approximately 96% observed a single time. Sequenced material: T cells isolated from PBMCs. These receptors were obtained from a human donor in good health. The CDR3 runs from the conserved cysteine through the conserved F or W. The order of the fields is V gene, J gene, D gene, clone size, CDR3 protein, CDR3 DNA. D genes are given only for firm matches. The size of a clone is reported for some rows only, either as once, few or many, or as a class for expanded clones.

TRBV30	TRBJ2-1	.	.	CAWSYGGSYNEQFF	TGTGCCTGGAGTTACGGGGGATCCTACAATGAGCAGTTCTTC
TRBV5-1	TRBJ1-2	.	.	CASSLGLQDLGYTF	TGCGCCAGCAGCTTGGGGCTCCAGGATCTTGGCTACACCTTC
TRBV18	TRBJ2-7	TRBD2	.	CASSPGREVYEQYF	TGTGCCAGCTCACCAGGGCGGGAGGTCTACGAGCAGTACTTC
TRBV5-4	TRBJ2-5	TRBD2	.	CASSFWTSVPPGTQYF	TGTGCCAGCAGCTTCTGGACTAGCGTACCCCCAGGGACCCAGTACTTC
TRBV20-1	TRBJ1-1	.	.	CSAGQEAFF	TGCAGTGCCGGACAGGAAGCTTTCTTT
TRBV29-1	TRBJ1-3	.	.	CSVVTGNTIYF	TGCAGCGTTGTTACTGGAAACACCATATATTTT
TRBV2	TRBJ1-5	.	.	CASSDYAGGQPQHF	TGTGCCAGCAGTGACTACGCCGGTGGTCAGCCCCAGCATTTT
TRBV9	TRBJ2-1	TRBD2	.	CASSVGTSGIYEQFF	TGTGCCAGCAGCGTAGGGACTAGCGGGATCTATGAGCAGTTCTTC
TRBV15	TRBJ2-7	.	once	CATSRQGGSMEQYF	TGTGCCACCAGCAGACAGGGCGGTAGTATGGAGCAGTACTTC
TRBV19	TRBJ2-7	TRBD1	once	CASSPGGSYEQYF	TGTGCCAGTAGCCCAGGGGGCTCCTACGAGCAGTACTTC
TRBV21-1	TRBJ1-1	.	.	CASSKGSAFEAFF	TGTGCCAGCAGCAAAGGGAGTGCCTTCGAAGCTTTCTTT
TRBV6-1	TRBJ2-7	TRBD2	.	CASKASGSSHYEQYF	TGTGCCAGCAAGGCTAGCGGGAGTTCCCACTACGAGCAGTACTTC
TRBV7-9	TRBJ2-5	TRBD1	.	CASSLGDRNQETQYF	TGTGCCAGCAGCTTAGGGGACAGGAACCAAGAGACCCAGTACTTC
TRBV7-9	TRBJ1-4	.	.	CASSWGHYEKLFF	TGTGCCAGCAGCTGGGGACACTACGAAAAACTGTTTTTT
TRBV19	TRBJ1-1	TRBD1	.	CASSLLQGGNTEAFF	TGTGCCAGTAGCCTACTACAGGGGGGGAACACTGAAGCTTTCTTT
TRBV7-3	TRBJ1-2	.	.	CASSHRDGYGYTF	TGTGCCAGCAGCCACAGGGACGGCTATGGCTACACCTTC
TRBV19	TRBJ1-2	.	.	CASRPAGRRRGYTF	TGTGCCAGTAGACCTGCGGGGCGCCGGAGAGGCTACACCTTC
TRBV15	TRBJ2-3	TRBD2	.	CATSSFSGSTDTQYF	TGTGCCACCAGCAGCTTTAGCGGGAGCACAGATACGCAGTATTTT
TRBV27	TRBJ2-7	TRBD2	once	CASSPSGRLRDYEQYF	TGTGCCAGCAGTCCTAGCGGGAGGTTGCGGGACTACGAGCAGTACTTC
TRBV4-3	TRBJ1-2	.	.	CASSHQIGPGRDYGYTF	TGCGCCAGCAGCCACCAAATAGGACCCGGCAGGGACTATGGCTACACCTTC
TRBV10-3	TRBJ2-3	.	.	CAISESWEGTDTQYF	TGTGCCATCAGTGAGTCGTGGGAGGGCACAGATACGCAGTATTTT
TRBV7-9	TRBJ1-1	.	.	CASSLAHSEAFF	TGTGCCAGCAGCTTAGCGCACAGTGAAGCTTTCTTT
TRBV19	TRBJ1-2	TRBD1	.	CASSLTGERGYTF	TGTGCCAGTAGTCTAACAGGGGAACGTGGCTACACCTTC
TRBV2	TRBJ1-1	TRBD1	.	CASQSPVTGDTEAFF	TGTGCCAGCCAATCCCCTGTGACAGGGGACACTGAAGCTTTCTTT
TRBV30	TRBJ2-1	TRBD2	.	CAWGGLAGPDYNEQFF	TGTGCCTGGGGGGGACTAGCGGGTCCAGACTACAATGAGCAGTTCTTC
TRBV2	TRBJ1-2	TRBD1	.	CASSDFQGDYGYTF	TGTGCCAGCAGTGATTTCCAGGGGGACTATGGCTACACCTTC
TRBV28	TRBJ2-3	.	.	CASEGTRGSPRDTQYF	TGTGCCAGCGAGGGGACAAGAGGCTCTCCGAGGGATACGCAGTATTTT
TRBV28	TRBJ2-3	.	.	CASSLPGTDTQYF	TGTGCCAGCAGTTTACCTGGCACAGATACGCAGTATTTT
TRBV5-1	TRBJ1-1	TRBD1	.	CASRANRGNTEAFF	TGCGCCAGCAGAGCCAACAGGGGAAATACTGAAGCTTTCTTT
TRBV27	TRBJ2-7	.	.	CASSPSTGPVSYEQYF	TGTGCCAGCAGTCCTTCAACAGGGCCCGTTTCCTACGAGCAGTACTTC
TRBV7-9	TRBJ2-4	TRBD2	.	CASSPQREAKNIQYF	TGTGCCAGCAGCCCGCAGCGGGAAGCCAAAAACATTCAGTACTTC
TRBV19	TRBJ2-1	TRBD1	.	CASSIAYSGQGPSSYNEQFF	TGTGCCAGTAGTATAGCTTACTCGGGACAGGGACCAAGCTCCTACAATGAGCAGTTCTTC
TRBV28	TRBJ1-4	.	.	CASLTQGQAAEKLFF	TGTGCCAGCCTTACTCAGGGGCAGGCGGCTGAAAAACTGTTTTTT
TRBV4-1	TRBJ2-5	TRBD2	.	CASSSSGTKETQYF	TGCGCCAGCAGCTCAAGCGGGACTAAAGAGACCCAGTACTTC
TRBV6-1	TRBJ2-7	TRBD1	.	CATHGQGSYEQYF	TGTGCCACCCACGGACAGGGCTCCTACGAGCAGTACTTC
TRBV19	TRBJ2-7	TRBD1	.	CASSAGTGYYEQYF	TGTGCCAGTAGTGCCGGGACAGGGTATTACGAGCAGTACTTC
TRBV19	TRBJ2-1	TRBD2	.	CASSISSGAEQFF	TGTGCCAGTAGTATCAGTAGCGGGGCTGAGCAGTTCTTC
TRBV7-2	TRBJ2-6	TRBD1	.	CASILDRAGANVLTF	TGTGCCAGCATCTTAGACAGGGCTGGGGCCAACGTCCTGACTTTC
TRBV6-4	TRBJ1-5	.	.	CASSADINQPQHF	TGTGCCAGCAGTGCGGACATCAATCAGCCCCAGCATTTT